These 14 T cell receptor beta chains were sequenced from one sample in a study of blood T cell repertoires in COVID-19. The protocol was immunoSEQ multiplex PCR, while the TCRdb copy is restricted to in-frame clones and leaves out a portion. The table has 220,000 or so clones, about four fifths seen once. The sequenced sample consisted of PBMCs or T cells enriched from blood (not recorded which). These receptors all come from a woman aged 40 to 55 with acute COVID-19.

V gene TRBV11-2 combines with J gene TRBJ1-2; 7 nucleotides match TRBD1. Germline V gene lookup returns CDR1 SGHAT and CDR2 FQNNGV. The CDR3 runs to 14 residues. Trimming removed 0 bases from V and 5 bases from J; junction bases left unmatched: 3. This CDR3 reads CASSLEQGSYGYTF. In nucleotides, the CDR3 is TGTGCCAGCAGCTTAGAACAGGGGAGTTATGGCTACACCTTC.

The rearrangement uses TRBV3-1 (or the pseudogene TRBV3-2) and TRBJ2-3, with a weak D call TRBD2 (7 bases). The CDR3 contains 14 residues. Germline values: CDR1 LGHDT, CDR2 YNNKEL (reference sequence). V lost 3 bases, J lost 5 bases, and 12 bases lay in between. CDR3 sequence: CASSHAGAGDTQYF. In DNA, the CDR3 is TGTGCCAGCAGCCATGCGGGGGCAGGAGATACGCAGTATTTT.

This clone was seen more than once but under ten times. The chain carries TRBV19 and TRBJ2-1, with D perhaps matching TRBD2 (6 bases). Trimming took 8 bases from V and 0 from J, leaving 11 bases between them. Germline V lookup: CDR1 LNHDA, CDR2 SQIVND (reference sequence). The CDR3 spans 14 residues. The CDR3 DNA reads TGTGCCAGTCTTGGGGGGAGCTCCTACAATGAGCAGTTCTTC. This gives the protein CASLGGSSYNEQFF.

The CDR3 here is CASSQSGGYTYEQYF. DNA of the CDR3: TGTGCCAGTTCCCAGTCCGGCGGTTATACCTACGAGCAGTACTTC. The chain recombines TRBV19 with TRBJ2-7; the D is unclear. Deletions cut 8 bases from V and 2 bases from J, with 19 bases between. The CDR3 extends over 15 amino acids. Germline V gene data show CDR1 as LNHDA and CDR2 as SQIVND (reference sequence). The whole variable domain, filled in from reference TRBV19 and TRBJ2-7, reads DGGITQSPKYLFRKEGQNVTLSCEQNLNHDAMYWYRQDPGQGLRLIYYSQIVNDFQKGDIAEGYSVSREKKESFPLTVTSAQKNPTAFYLCASSQSGGYTYEQYFGPGTRLTVT.

The chain is built from TRBV5-1 and TRBJ1-3; 7 bases fit TRBD1. The CDR3 loop spans 15 amino acids. V was pared by 3 bases and J by 0 bases, with 3 bases of the junction left unmatched. Per germline, CDR1 SGHRS and CDR2 YFSETQ. As DNA, the CDR3 is TGCGCCAGCAGCTGGGGACAGAGCTCTGGAAACACCATATATTTT. It translates to CASSWGQSSGNTIYF.

This clone was found a few times. In DNA, the CDR3 is TGTGCAAGTCGCTCCTTAACGACTGACAGGGAAAATGGCTACACCTTC. Encoded protein: CASRSLTTDRENGYTF. V gene TRBV12-2 combines with J gene TRBJ1-2; the table's D gene call, TRBD1, was not cross checked with the DNA. TRBV12-2 is shown as a pseudogene. This CDR3 has 16 amino acids.

This clone was seen more than once but under ten times. The chain carries TRBV5-4 and TRBJ2-2; D call uncertain. The ends were cut back, 5 bases at V and 7 bases at J, with 12 bases in the middle. This CDR3 is built from 13 residues. CDR1 is SGHNT and CDR2 is YYREEE in the germline V gene (reference sequence). This chain's CDR3 is CASSSRPRGELFF. CDR3 DNA sequence: TGTGCCAGCAGTTCGCGTCCCCGCGGGGAGCTGTTTTTT.

This chain uses TRBV7-9 with TRBJ1-5, with D tentatively TRBD1 (6 bases). The V end lost 4 bases, the J end lost 4 bases, and 11 bases lay between the germline ends. Germline lookup yields CDR1 SEHNR and CDR2 FQNEAQ (reference sequence). This CDR3 is 14 amino acids long. The CDR3 region is CASSSLDSNQPQHF. In DNA, the CDR3 is TGTGCCAGCAGCTCACTGGACAGTAATCAGCCCCAGCATTTT.

The V call is TRBV3-1 (or the pseudogene TRBV3-2), the J call TRBJ2-1; 8 positions match TRBD2. The CDR3 length is 16 residues. CDR1 and CDR2 (germline): LGHDT, YNNKEL (reference sequence). The V and J ends lost 1 base and 6 bases, in that order; junction bases with no gene match: 8. This CDR3 reads CASSQVPGTSANEQFF. As DNA, the CDR3 is TGTGCCAGCAGCCAAGTGCCCGGGACTAGTGCCAATGAGCAGTTCTTC.

The CDR3 sequence: CASSLISSSYNSPLHF. The DNA of the CDR3 is TGTGCCAGCAGTTTGATTAGCAGCTCCTATAATTCACCCCTCCACTTT. The chain carries TRBV28 and TRBJ1-6; D gene uncertain. Trimming took off 3 bases at V and 0 bases at J, with 9 bases between the two ends. CDR3 length equals 16 residues. The germline V gene encodes CDR1 MDHEN and CDR2 SYDVKM.

The V and J genes are TRBV11-2 and TRBJ2-7; D unclear. Trimming took off 11 bases at V and 2 bases at J, with 16 bases between the two ends. The CDR3 consists of 13 residues. Germline V gene sequence: CDR1 SGHAT, CDR2 FQNNGV. CDR3 DNA: TGTGCCTGCCACGGCGGAAACACCTACGAGCAGTACTTC. It encodes CACHGGNTYEQYF.

Only a few counts were recorded for this clone. The chain uses TRBV6-1 and TRBJ1-3, with a tentative D call TRBD1 (5 bases). V was cut by 2 bases and J by 9 bases, with 17 bases left in between. This CDR3 is 15 amino acids long. CDR1 and CDR2 from the germline V gene are MNHNS and SASEGT. CDR3 loop: CASSEWAGPASTIYF. In nucleotides, the CDR3 is TGTGCCAGCAGTGAATGGGCAGGGCCAGCCTCCACCATATATTTT.

The count of this clone is one. V is TRBV6-2 or TRBV6-3 and J is TRBJ1-1; TRBD1 might be the D (5 bases). Germline V gene lookup returns CDR1 MNHEY and CDR2 SVGEGT. V lost 2 bases, J lost 0 bases, and 13 bases lay in between. The CDR3 covers 16 residues. In nucleotides, the CDR3 is TGTGCCAGCAGTTACAGGGGAGGGAGCTTGAACACTGAAGCTTTCTTT. This encodes CASSYRGGSLNTEAFF.

This clone was counted between two and nine times. The chain is built from TRBV10-1 and TRBJ2-7, with TRBD2 identical over 10 bases. CDR1 and CDR2 (germline): WNHNN, SYGVQD (reference sequence). The CDR3 spans 15 residues. After removal of 5 bases from V and 3 bases from J, the junction contained 7 bases not matched to a gene. Here the CDR3 DNA reads TGCGCCAGCAGTTTTTCTAGCGGGAGCCTCTACGAGCAGTACTTC. It translates to CASSFSSGSLYEQYF.